Presented here are 28 T cell receptor beta chains from one specimen sequenced in a study of PD-1 blockade in classical Hodgkin lymphoma. TCRdb's copy holds only in-frame clones and misses some; the assay was immunoSEQ multiplex PCR. The data show approximately 100,000 clones, approximately 90% seen once. After autologous stem cell transplantation all patients relapsed, and prior brentuximab vedotin exposure differed between cohorts. The sample in question was peripheral blood mononuclear cells (PBMCs), obtained before the second cycle of nivolumab. These receptors originate from a human donor with classical Hodgkin lymphoma.

J is TRBJ2-7 and V is TRBV6-5, with 8 bases that match TRBD1. There are 12 residues in the CDR3. Looked up from germline, CDR1 is MNHEY and CDR2 is SVGAGI. Trimming removed 6 bases from V and 3 bases from J; junction bases left unmatched: 1. CDR3 sequence (DNA): TGTGCCAGCAGCAGGGGGCTCTACGAGCAGTACTTC. Protein: CASSRGLYEQYF.

This clone was detected only once. The rearrangement links TRBV5-4 to TRBJ2-1, with D perhaps TRBD1 (6 bases). V dropped 1 base and J dropped 13 bases, with 15 bases sitting between them. Per the germline V gene, CDR1 is SGHNT and CDR2 is YYREEE (reference sequence). This CDR3 has 13 amino acids. CDR3 loop: CASSLPYRDNQFF. CDR3 nucleotide sequence: TGTGCCAGCAGCTTGCCTTACCGGGACAATCAGTTCTTC. The full variable domain, in which reference TRBV5-4 and TRBJ2-1 provide the parts outside the CDR3, is ETGVTQSPTHLIKTRGQQVTLRCSSQSGHNTVSWYQQALGQGPQFIFQYYREEENGRGNFPPRFSGLQFPNYSSELNVNALELDDSALYLCASSLPYRDNQFFGPGTRLTVL.

J is TRBJ2-7 and V is TRBV10-2; no firm D call. This CDR3 spans 14 amino acids. CDR1 WSHSY and CDR2 SAAADI come from the germline V gene. With 8 bases removed from V and 3 bases from J, the gap between germline ends came to 17 bases. The CDR3 DNA sequence: TGCGCCAGCGAGGTACATGTCGATGGCTACGAGCAGTACTTC. Protein product: CASEVHVDGYEQYF.

The chain recombines TRBV5-4 with TRBJ1-1; D is possibly TRBD1 (6 bases). CDR3 size: 13 residues. Between the trimmed V and J ends, which lost 5 bases and 7 bases, there was a span of 15 bases. The germline V gene has CDR1 SGHNT and CDR2 YYREEE (reference sequence). The CDR3 region is CASRPVGGSEAFF. The CDR3 bases are TGTGCCAGCAGACCAGTGGGGGGCAGTGAAGCTTTCTTT. Filled out from reference TRBV5-4 and TRBJ1-1, the complete variable domain reads ETGVTQSPTHLIKTRGQQVTLRCSSQSGHNTVSWYQQALGQGPQFIFQYYREEENGRGNFPPRFSGLQFPNYSSELNVNALELDDSALYLCASRPVGGSEAFFGQGTRLTVV.

V and J are TRBV25-1 and TRBJ2-3; 9 bases agree with TRBD1. This CDR3 is 16 amino acids long. CDR1 is MGHDK, CDR2 SYGVNS, per germline. Losses at the gene ends were 1 base for V and 3 bases for J; bases not matched to a gene: 5. This CDR3 reads CASSESWDRVTDTQYF. Here the CDR3 DNA reads TGTGCCAGCAGTGAATCGTGGGACAGGGTGACAGATACGCAGTATTTT.

The rearrangement links TRBV9 to TRBJ2-3, with 14 positions matching TRBD2. CDR3 length: 18 residues. V was clipped by 4 bases and J by 5 bases; unmatched bases: 12. Germline values: CDR1 SGDLS, CDR2 YYNGEE. The CDR3 protein is CASSSRGRTSGGKDTQYF. The CDR3 nucleotides are TGTGCCAGCAGCTCCCGAGGAAGGACTAGCGGGGGGAAAGATACGCAGTATTTT.

This clone was seen more than once but under ten times. The chain links TRBV18 to TRBJ2-7, with D possibly being TRBD1 (6 bases). The V end lost 3 bases, the J end lost 4 bases, and 16 bases lay between the germline ends. The V gene's germline CDR1 is KGHSH and CDR2 LQKENI. CDR3 length: 15 amino acids. The CDR3 coding sequence is TGTGCCAGCTCACCGACCGGACAGCGGCAGTACGAGCAGTACTTC. Encoded protein: CASSPTGQRQYEQYF.

On this clone: The junction does not match germline at one end; this may be a read error. The gene calls are TRBV7-9 and TRBJ2-5, with TRBD1 identical over 10 bases. Per the germline V gene, CDR1 is SEHNR and CDR2 is FQNEAQ (reference sequence). The CDR3 runs to 13 residues. The CDR3 nucleotides read TGTGTCAGCAGCTTGGGACAGGGGGAGACCCAGTACTTC. Amino acid sequence: CVSSLGQGETQYF. The complete variable domain, with remaining parts taken from reference TRBV7-9 and TRBJ2-5, reads DTGVSQNPRHKITKRGQNVTFRCDPISEHNRLYWYRQTLGQGPEFLTYFQNEAQLEKSRLLSDRFSAERPKGSFSTLEIQRTEQGDSAMYLCVSSLGQGETQYFGPGTRLLVL.

This chain links TRBV5-5 with TRBJ2-2; D ambiguous. The germline V and J ends were trimmed by 4 bases and 0 bases, with 16 bases remaining between them. The CDR3 sequence is 17 residues long. Per germline, CDR1 SGHKS and CDR2 YYEKEE (reference sequence). In nucleotides, the CDR3 is TGTGCCAGCAGCCCTGGCTGGAGACCGACGAACACCGGGGAGCTGTTTTTT. It is translated as CASSPGWRPTNTGELFF. Supplemented by reference TRBV5-5 and TRBJ2-2, the full variable domain reads DAGVTQSPTHLIKTRGQQVTLRCSPISGHKSVSWYQQVLGQGPQFIFQYYEKEERGRGNFPDRFSARQFPNYSSELNVNALLLGDSALYLCASSPGWRPTNTGELFFGEGSRLTVL.

The V and J genes are TRBV18 and TRBJ1-1, with D unclear. Germline V lookup: CDR1 KGHSH, CDR2 LQKENI. CDR3 length equals 14 residues. The V end was cut by 2 bases, the J end by 3 bases, with 10 bases between. In nucleotides, the CDR3 is TGTGCCAGCTCACCAATTTCTCTCGACACTGAAGCTTTCTTT. It encodes CASSPISLDTEAFF.

The table lists this clone with a few counts. The chain carries TRBV15 and TRBJ1-5, with 7 bases matching TRBD1. After removal of 5 bases from V and 6 bases from J, the junction contained 10 bases not matched to a gene. This CDR3 has 15 residues. CDR1 LNHNV and CDR2 YYDKDF come from the germline V gene (reference sequence). CDR3 region: CATSGRQGVTQPQHF. CDR3 in DNA: TGTGCCACCAGCGGCAGACAGGGCGTGACTCAGCCCCAGCATTTT.

The CDR3 coding sequence is TGTGCCTGGAGCCCCGGGCAGGGAATTGAATACGAGCAGTACTTC. Encoded protein: CAWSPGQGIEYEQYF. The chain uses TRBV30 and TRBJ2-7; TRBD1 might be the D (5 bases). Trimming cost V 3 bases and J 4 bases, with 19 bases left between them. The CDR3 loop spans 15 amino acids. CDR1 GTSNPN and CDR2 SVGIG come from the germline V gene (reference sequence).

V usage is TRBV27 and J usage is TRBJ2-7; D is unresolved. There are 10 residues in the CDR3. V was shortened by 8 bases and J by 4 bases, with 6 bases between the two germline ends. CDR1 and CDR2 from the germline V gene are MNHEY and SMNVEV (reference sequence). CDR3 amino acids: CASGNYEQYF. CDR3 coding DNA: TGTGCCAGCGGCAATTACGAGCAGTACTTC.

The chain joins TRBV5-6 to TRBJ2-2; D is unclear. Per germline, CDR1 SGHDT and CDR2 YYEEEE. Trimming took off 4 bases at V and 7 bases at J, with 11 bases between the two ends. This CDR3 has 13 amino acids. The DNA for the CDR3 is TGTGCCAGCAGCCCCACGGTGGGCGGGGAGCTGTTTTTT. It is translated as CASSPTVGGELFF.

The chain joins TRBV9 to TRBJ2-5; 10 bases are shared with TRBD1. J gave up 1 base and V 4 bases, and 10 bases lay outside the gene matches. The CDR3 is 17 amino acids. Germline V gene sequence: CDR1 SGDLS, CDR2 YYNGEE. The CDR3 spells CASSFRQGAYPQETQYF. DNA of the CDR3: TGTGCCAGCAGCTTTCGACAGGGGGCTTACCCCCAAGAGACCCAGTACTTC.

The J gene is TRBJ1-2, the V gene TRBV27; D unresolved. This CDR3 spans 14 amino acids. Trimming took off 2 bases at V and 4 bases at J, with 11 bases between the two ends. Germline loops: CDR1 MNHEY, CDR2 SMNVEV (reference sequence). In DNA, the CDR3 is TGTGCCAGCAGTTTAAAACCGGATCTCTATGGCTACACCTTC. It is translated as CASSLKPDLYGYTF.

V is TRBV9 and J is TRBJ1-5; TRBD1 agrees at 10 bases. V lost 3 bases, J lost 2 bases, and 8 bases stayed unmatched. Germline V gene data show CDR1 as SGDLS and CDR2 as YYNGEE. This CDR3 is 17 amino acids long. The CDR3 sequence is CASSERQGAFGNQPQHF. The CDR3 DNA sequence: TGTGCCAGCAGCGAACGACAGGGGGCATTCGGCAATCAGCCCCAGCATTTT.

V usage is TRBV6-6 and J usage is TRBJ2-2; no firm D call. Germline loops: CDR1 MNHNY, CDR2 SVGAGI (reference sequence). CDR3 size: 11 residues. The V gene lost 4 bases and the J gene lost 8 bases, with 5 bases spanning the gap. CDR3 in amino acids: CASSSLGELFF. CDR3 coding DNA: TGTGCCAGCAGTTCTTTAGGGGAGCTGTTTTTT.

The V and J genes are TRBV5-1 and TRBJ1-2, with TRBD1 matching over 7 bases. There are 14 residues in the CDR3. V shed 4 bases, J shed 0 bases, and the junction held 3 bases outside the gene matches. Germline V gene sequence: CDR1 SGHRS, CDR2 YFSETQ. CDR3 sequence reads: CASSPQGANYGYTF. The CDR3 DNA is TGCGCCAGCAGCCCGCAGGGGGCTAACTATGGCTACACCTTC.

This clone was detected once. The rearrangement joins TRBV7-9 to TRBJ1-1; 7 bases map to TRBD1. V shed 0 bases, J shed 3 bases, and the junction held 13 bases outside the gene matches. Germline V CDR1 and CDR2: SEHNR, FQNEAQ (reference sequence). The CDR3 loop spans 18 amino acids. The CDR3 loop is CASSLAFRRGGRDTEAFF. CDR3 nucleotides: TGTGCCAGCAGCTTAGCTTTTCGGAGAGGGGGCCGGGACACTGAAGCTTTCTTT.

Here the CDR3 reads CASRPTAAETQYF. Written as DNA, the CDR3 is TGTGCCAGCAGGCCGACAGCGGCTGAGACCCAGTACTTC. This chain links TRBV6-5 with TRBJ2-5; either TRBD1 or TRBD2 may supply D (5 bases each). The CDR3 contains 13 residues. V gave up 6 bases and J gave up 5 bases, with 13 bases separating them. Germline V gene data show CDR1 as MNHEY and CDR2 as SVGAGI.

The chain combines TRBV7-9 with TRBJ2-4; D may be TRBD1 (6 bases). The CDR3 spans 18 residues. Trimming stripped 1 base from V and 3 bases from J, with 19 bases between. The germline V gene has CDR1 SEHNR and CDR2 FQNEAQ (reference sequence). The CDR3: CASSLGQGIVILKNIQYF. Written as DNA, the CDR3 is TGTGCCAGCAGCTTAGGGCAGGGGATTGTTATTCTCAAAAACATTCAGTACTTC.

J is TRBJ2-2 and V is TRBV6-5, with TRBD2 matching 14 bases. Germline V gives CDR1 MNHEY, CDR2 SVGAGI. Trimming removed 2 bases from V and 6 bases from J; junction bases left unmatched: 2. There are 16 residues in the CDR3. The CDR3 nucleotides are TGTGCCAGCAGTTACGCGGGACTAGCGGGGGCCGGGGAGCTGTTTTTT. Its translation: CASSYAGLAGAGELFF.

This clone was recorded once. The gene calls are TRBV30 and TRBJ2-3, with TRBD2 matching over 12 bases. CDR1 GTSNPN and CDR2 SVGIG come from the germline V gene (reference sequence). The CDR3 contains 20 residues. The trim removed 4 bases at V and 4 bases at J, leaving 21 bases unmatched. The CDR3, as DNA: TGTGCCTGGAACTCCCTTTGGGCTAGCGGGGGGGCCAGTTCCGCAGATACGCAGTATTTT. Translating gives CAWNSLWASGGASSADTQYF. Using reference TRBV30 and TRBJ2-3 for the parts outside the CDR3, the full variable domain is SQTIHQWPATLVQPVGSPLSLECTVEGTSNPNLYWYRQAAGRGLQLLFYSVGIGQISSEVPQNLSASRPQDRQFILSSKKLLLSDSGFYLCAWNSLWASGGASSADTQYFGPGTRLTVL.

In regard to this clone: Other DNA sequences in this specimen translate into the identical CDR3. The genes are TRBV7-9 and TRBJ1-2, with a tentative D call TRBD1 (6 bases). Germline V lookup: CDR1 SEHNR, CDR2 FQNEAQ (reference sequence). This CDR3 is built from 13 residues. Trimming shortened V by 0 bases and J by 7 bases, and 9 bases separated the two germline ends. The CDR3 is CASSLAGGVGYTF. The CDR3, as DNA: TGTGCCAGCAGCTTAGCGGGGGGCGTTGGCTACACCTTC.

The CDR3 protein is CATTTSGGSYEQYF. The CDR3 nucleotides read TGTGCCACCACGACTAGCGGGGGGTCCTACGAGCAGTACTTC. The chain joins TRBV30 to TRBJ2-7; 13 bases are a match to TRBD2. V was clipped by 8 bases and J by 1 base; unmatched bases: 5. Germline V gives CDR1 GTSNPN, CDR2 SVGIG (reference sequence). The CDR3 spans 14 residues. The variable domain in full, with the rest retrieved from reference TRBV30 and TRBJ2-7, is SQTIHQWPATLVQPVGSPLSLECTVEGTSNPNLYWYRQAAGRGLQLLFYSVGIGQISSEVPQNLSASRPQDRQFILSSKKLLLSDSGFYLCATTTSGGSYEQYFGPGTRLTVT.

The chain links TRBV19 to TRBJ2-2; 7 nucleotides line up with TRBD1. The CDR3 totals 15 residues. V was clipped by 4 bases and J by 3 bases; unmatched bases: 5. Germline CDR1 is LNHDA and CDR2 is SQIVND (reference sequence). The CDR3 sequence: CASSTRQGHTGELFF. The CDR3 DNA follows: TGTGCCAGTAGTACTCGACAGGGCCACACCGGGGAGCTGTTTTTT.

With regard to this clone: Within the sample, other DNA sequences also encode this same CDR3. This CDR3 reads CASSYGETQYF. In nucleotides, the CDR3 is TGTGCCAGCAGTTACGGTGAGACCCAGTACTTC. The rearrangement links TRBV6-5 to TRBJ2-5; no definite D call. CDR1 is MNHEY, CDR2 SVGAGI, per germline. V was cut by 2 bases and J by 5 bases, with 3 bases left in between. This CDR3 contains 11 residues.